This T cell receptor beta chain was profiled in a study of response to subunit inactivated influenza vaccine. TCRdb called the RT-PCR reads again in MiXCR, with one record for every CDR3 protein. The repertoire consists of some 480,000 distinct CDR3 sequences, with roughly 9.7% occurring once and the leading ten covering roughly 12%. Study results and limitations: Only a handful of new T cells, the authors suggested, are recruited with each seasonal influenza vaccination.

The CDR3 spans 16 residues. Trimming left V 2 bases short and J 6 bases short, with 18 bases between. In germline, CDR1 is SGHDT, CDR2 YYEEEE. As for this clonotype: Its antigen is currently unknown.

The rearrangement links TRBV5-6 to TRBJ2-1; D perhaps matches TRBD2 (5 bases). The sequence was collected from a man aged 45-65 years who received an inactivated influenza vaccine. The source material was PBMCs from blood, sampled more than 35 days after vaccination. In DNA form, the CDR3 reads TGTGCCAGCAGCTTCGCCGGGATCCTGAGCCCCAATGAGCAGTTCTTC. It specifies CASSFAGILSPNEQFF.